The clone carrying this T cell receptor (beta chain) was found many times. No antigen is known for it. The junction and the germline gene differ at one end; a read error may be behind it. The V gene's germline CDR1 is SGHTS and CDR2 YDEGEE. The CDR3 is 12 residues long. A duration under 3 months, NOSPECS ≥4, CAS ≥3 and moderate-to-severe activity characterized the donors with ophthalmopathy. Among the exclusions were patients with other autoimmune diseases, uncontrolled infections, pregnancy or lactation. The TCR beta CDR3 regions underwent amplification from RNA transcripts. HTBI-primed first-round RT-PCR preceded second-round multiplex PCR. TCRdb re-called the multiplex PCR reads with MiXCR, one entry per CDR3 protein. The data hold 650,000 to 900,000 distinct CDR3 sequences, with approximately 40% observed a single time. This sample was taken from a study of Graves' ophthalmopathy and Graves' hyperthyroidism. Study as a whole: The blood sample was drawn at first diagnosis and before any treatment.

Broader study findings: Blood also harbored most expanded thyroid clonotypes above 0.001 frequency.

Sequenced sample: peripheral blood. This chain uses TRBV5-8 with TRBJ2-5; possible D gene TRBD2, 5 bases. The receptor was derived from an adult man with Graves' ophthalmopathy. CDR3 loop: CASSPPMAGIHF. The CDR3 coding sequence is TGTGCCAGCAGCCCTCCGATGGCCGGGATACACTTC.